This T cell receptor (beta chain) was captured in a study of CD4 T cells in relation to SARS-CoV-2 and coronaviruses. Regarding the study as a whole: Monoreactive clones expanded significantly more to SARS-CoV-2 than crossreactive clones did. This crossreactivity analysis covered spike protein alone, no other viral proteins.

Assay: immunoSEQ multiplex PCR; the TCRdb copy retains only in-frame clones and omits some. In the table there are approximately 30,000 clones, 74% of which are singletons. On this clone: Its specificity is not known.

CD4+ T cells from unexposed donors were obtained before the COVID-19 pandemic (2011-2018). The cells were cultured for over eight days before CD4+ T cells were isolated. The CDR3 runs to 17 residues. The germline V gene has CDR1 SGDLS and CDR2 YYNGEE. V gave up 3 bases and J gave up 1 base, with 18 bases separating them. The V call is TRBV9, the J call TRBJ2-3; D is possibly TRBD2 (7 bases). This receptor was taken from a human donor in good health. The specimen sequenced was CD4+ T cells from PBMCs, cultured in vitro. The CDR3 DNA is TGTGCCAGCAGCGCCAGAGGGAGAGGGGGGGGCACAGATACGCAGTATTTT. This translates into CASSARGRGGGTDTQYF.